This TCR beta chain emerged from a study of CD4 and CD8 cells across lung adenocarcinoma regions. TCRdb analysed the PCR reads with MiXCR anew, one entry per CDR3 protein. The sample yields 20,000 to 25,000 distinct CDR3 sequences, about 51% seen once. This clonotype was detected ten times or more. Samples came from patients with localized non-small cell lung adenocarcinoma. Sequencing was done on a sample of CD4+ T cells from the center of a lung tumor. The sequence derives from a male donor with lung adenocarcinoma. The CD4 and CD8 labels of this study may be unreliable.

The CDR3 coding sequence is TGTGCCAGCAGCTCGGGACTAGCTGCCGGGGAGCTGTTTTTT. Its protein product is CASSSGLAAGELFF. The rearrangement links TRBV7-2 to TRBJ2-2; 9 bases are a match to TRBD2. The V segment lost 4 bases and the J segment 6 bases; nucleotides outside the gene matches: 3. This CDR3 is 14 amino acids long. Germline V CDR1 and CDR2: SGHTA, FQGNSA.